This TCR beta chain emerged from a study of regulatory T cells in long-lasting Graves disease. Noted time point: persistent/refractory GD, antithyroid drugs over 5 years with positive TRAb. Scientists built the TCR library using RNA that was extracted from PBMCs. Findings and caveats of the study: Gene preferences differed: TRBV28, TRBJ1-2, TRBJ2-5 in persistent cases.

A remark on this clonotype: Its antigen is unknown.

According to the study, TCR beta libraries were built with iRepertoire HTBI primers and CDR3-region Arm-PCR. From the multiplex PCR reads, TCRdb called clonotypes with MiXCR, one entry per CDR3 protein. Found here are about 470,000 distinct CDR3 sequences, less than 25% of them singletons; the top ten hold 7.8%. Trimming stripped 1 base from V and 6 bases from J, with 9 bases between. Germline assignment: CDR1 MDHEN and CDR2 SYDVKM. The CDR3 is 13 residues long. This sequence joins TRBV28 and TRBJ1-1; D not certain. The origin of this receptor is a female donor with Graves disease. Material: peripheral blood mononuclear cells (PBMCs), obtained when the disease was refractory, from a patient treated with antithyroid drugs. CDR3 sequence (DNA): TGTGCCAGCAGTTTATTGGGCACCTCTGAAGCTTTCTTT. This translates into CASSLLGTSEAFF.